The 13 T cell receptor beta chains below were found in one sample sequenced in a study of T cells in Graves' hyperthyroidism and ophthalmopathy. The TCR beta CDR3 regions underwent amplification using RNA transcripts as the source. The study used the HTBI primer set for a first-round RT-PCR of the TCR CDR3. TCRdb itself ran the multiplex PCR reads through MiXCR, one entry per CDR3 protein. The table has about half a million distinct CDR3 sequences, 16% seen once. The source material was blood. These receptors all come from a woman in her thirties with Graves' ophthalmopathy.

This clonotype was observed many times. CDR3 amino acids: CASSLAARPDSPLHF. CDR3 coding DNA: TGCGCCAGCAGCTTGGCAGCCAGGCCCGACTCACCCCTCCACTTT. The genes are TRBV5-1 and TRBJ1-6; no reliable D call. Germline V lookup: CDR1 SGHRS, CDR2 YFSETQ. CDR3 length: 15 amino acids. V lost 0 bases, J lost 10 bases, and 14 bases lay in between.

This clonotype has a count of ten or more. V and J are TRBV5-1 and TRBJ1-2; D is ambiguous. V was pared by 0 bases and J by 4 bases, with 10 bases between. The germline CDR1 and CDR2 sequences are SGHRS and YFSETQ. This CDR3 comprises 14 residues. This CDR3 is CASSLAEAGYGYTF. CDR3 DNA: TGCGCCAGCAGCTTGGCCGAGGCAGGCTATGGCTACACCTTC.

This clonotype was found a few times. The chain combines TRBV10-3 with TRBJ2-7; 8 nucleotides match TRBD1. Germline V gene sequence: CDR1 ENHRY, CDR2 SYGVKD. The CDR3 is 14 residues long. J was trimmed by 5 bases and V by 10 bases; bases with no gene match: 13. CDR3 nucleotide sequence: TGTGCCACCACAGGGACAGGCGATTTGAACGAGCAGTACTTC. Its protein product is CATTGTGDLNEQYF.

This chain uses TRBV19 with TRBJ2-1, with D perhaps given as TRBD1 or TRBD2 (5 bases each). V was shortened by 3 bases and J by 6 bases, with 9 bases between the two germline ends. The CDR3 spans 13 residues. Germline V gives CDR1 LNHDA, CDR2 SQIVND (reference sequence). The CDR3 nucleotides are TGTGCCAGTAGTATCCGGGACGGCAATGAGCAGTTCTTC. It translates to CASSIRDGNEQFF. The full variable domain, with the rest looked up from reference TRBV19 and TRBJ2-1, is DGGITQSPKYLFRKEGQNVTLSCEQNLNHDAMYWYRQDPGQGLRLIYYSQIVNDFQKGDIAEGYSVSREKKESFPLTVTSAQKNPTAFYLCASSIRDGNEQFFGPGTRLTVL.

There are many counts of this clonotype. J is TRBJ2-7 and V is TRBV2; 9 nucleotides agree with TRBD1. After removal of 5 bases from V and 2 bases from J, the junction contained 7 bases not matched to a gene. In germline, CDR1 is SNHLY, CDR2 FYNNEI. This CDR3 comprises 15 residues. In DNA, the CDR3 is TGTGCCAGCAGTAGGGGACAGGGCCAAACCTACGAGCAGTACTTC. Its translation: CASSRGQGQTYEQYF.

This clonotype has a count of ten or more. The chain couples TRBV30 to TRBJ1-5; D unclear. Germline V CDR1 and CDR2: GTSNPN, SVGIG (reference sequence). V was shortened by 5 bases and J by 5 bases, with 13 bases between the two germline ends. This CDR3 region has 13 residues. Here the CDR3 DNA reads TGTGCCTGGGGCAAGGACTCCTATCAGCCCCAGCATTTT. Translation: CAWGKDSYQPQHF.

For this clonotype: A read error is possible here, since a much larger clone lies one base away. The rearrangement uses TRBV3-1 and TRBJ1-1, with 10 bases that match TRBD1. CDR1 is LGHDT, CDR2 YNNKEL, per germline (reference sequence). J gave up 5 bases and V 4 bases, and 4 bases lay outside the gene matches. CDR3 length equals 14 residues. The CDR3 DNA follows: TGTGCCAGCAGCCTCCTGGACAGGGGGACTGAAGCTTTCTTT. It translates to CASSLLDRGTEAFF.

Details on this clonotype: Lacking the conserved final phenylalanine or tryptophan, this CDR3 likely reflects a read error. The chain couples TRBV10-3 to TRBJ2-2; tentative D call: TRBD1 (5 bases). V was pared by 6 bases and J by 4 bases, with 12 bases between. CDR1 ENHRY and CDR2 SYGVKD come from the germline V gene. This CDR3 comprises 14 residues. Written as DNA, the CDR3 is TGTGCCATCAGCAACCATCAGGGCACCGGGGAGCTGTTTTCT. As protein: CAISNHQGTGELFS.

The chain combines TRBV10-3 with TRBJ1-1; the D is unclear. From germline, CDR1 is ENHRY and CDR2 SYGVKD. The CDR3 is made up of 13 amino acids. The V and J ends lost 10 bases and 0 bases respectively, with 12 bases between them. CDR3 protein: CATCSSLNTEAFF. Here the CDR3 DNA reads TGTGCCACCTGCTCGAGTCTGAACACTGAAGCTTTCTTT.

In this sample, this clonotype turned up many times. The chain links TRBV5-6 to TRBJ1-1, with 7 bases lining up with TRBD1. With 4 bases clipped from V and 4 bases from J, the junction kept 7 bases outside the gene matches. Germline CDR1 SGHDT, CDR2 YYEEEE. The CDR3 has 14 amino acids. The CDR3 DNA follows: TGTGCCAGCAGCCTTCGACAGGGTGGCACTGAAGCTTTCTTT. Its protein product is CASSLRQGGTEAFF.

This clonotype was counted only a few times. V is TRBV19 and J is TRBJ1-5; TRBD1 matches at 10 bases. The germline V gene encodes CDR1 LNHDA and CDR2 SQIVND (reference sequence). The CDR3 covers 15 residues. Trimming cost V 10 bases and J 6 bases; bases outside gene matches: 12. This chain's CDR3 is CATSRQGAPGQPQHF. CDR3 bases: TGTGCCACCTCTCGACAGGGGGCGCCCGGTCAGCCCCAGCATTTT.

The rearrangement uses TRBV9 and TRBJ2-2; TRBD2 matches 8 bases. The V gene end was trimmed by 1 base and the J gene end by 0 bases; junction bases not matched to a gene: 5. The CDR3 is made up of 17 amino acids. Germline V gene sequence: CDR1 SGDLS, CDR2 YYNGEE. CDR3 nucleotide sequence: TGTGCCAGCAGCGTATCCCGCGGGAGGCCGAACACCGGGGAGCTGTTTTTT. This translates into CASSVSRGRPNTGELFF.

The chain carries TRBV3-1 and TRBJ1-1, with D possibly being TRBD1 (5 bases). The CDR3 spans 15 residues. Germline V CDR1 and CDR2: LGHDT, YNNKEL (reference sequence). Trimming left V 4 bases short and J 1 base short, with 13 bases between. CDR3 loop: CASSPWGRRNTEAFF. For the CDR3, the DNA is TGTGCCAGCAGCCCCTGGGGACGGCGGAACACTGAAGCTTTCTTT. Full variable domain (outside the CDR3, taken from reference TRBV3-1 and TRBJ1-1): DTAVSQTPKYLVTQMGNDKSIKCEQNLGHDTMYWYKQDSKKFLKIMFSYNNKELIINETVPNRFSPKSPDKAHLNLHINSLELGDSAVYFCASSPWGRRNTEAFFGQGTRLTVV.